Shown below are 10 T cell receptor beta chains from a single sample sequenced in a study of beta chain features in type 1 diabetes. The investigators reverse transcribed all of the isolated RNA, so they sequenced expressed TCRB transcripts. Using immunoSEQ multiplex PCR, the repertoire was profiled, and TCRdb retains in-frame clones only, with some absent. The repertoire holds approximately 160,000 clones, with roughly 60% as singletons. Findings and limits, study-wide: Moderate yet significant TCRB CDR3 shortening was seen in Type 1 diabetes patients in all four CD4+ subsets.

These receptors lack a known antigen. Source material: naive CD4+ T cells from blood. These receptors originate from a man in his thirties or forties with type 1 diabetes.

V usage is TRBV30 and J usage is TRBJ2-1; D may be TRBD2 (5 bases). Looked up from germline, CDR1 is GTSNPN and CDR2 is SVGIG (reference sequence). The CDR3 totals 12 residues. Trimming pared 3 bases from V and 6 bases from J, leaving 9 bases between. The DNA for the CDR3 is TGTGCCTGGAGCCAAACTAGCAATGAGCAGTTCTTC. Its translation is CAWSQTSNEQFF.

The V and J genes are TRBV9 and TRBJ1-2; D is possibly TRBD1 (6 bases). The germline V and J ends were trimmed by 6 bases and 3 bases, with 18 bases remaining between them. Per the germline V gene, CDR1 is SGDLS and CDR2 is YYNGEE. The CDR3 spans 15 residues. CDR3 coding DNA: TGTGCCAGCACCAGAACGACGACAGGTGACTATGGCTACACCTTC. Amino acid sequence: CASTRTTTGDYGYTF.

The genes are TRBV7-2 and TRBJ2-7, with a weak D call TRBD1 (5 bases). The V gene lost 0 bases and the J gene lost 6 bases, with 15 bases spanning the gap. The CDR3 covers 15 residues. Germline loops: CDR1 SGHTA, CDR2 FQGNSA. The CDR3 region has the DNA TGTGCCAGCAGCTTAGCGAGTAGGGGAACCGGCGAGCAGTACTTC. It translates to CASSLASRGTGEQYF.

The CDR3: CAISEGTVSTDTQYF. The CDR3 DNA reads as TGTGCCATCAGTGAAGGGACGGTAAGCACAGATACGCAGTATTTT. This rearrangement joins TRBV10-3 to TRBJ2-3; D could derive from TRBD1 or TRBD2 (5 bases each). This CDR3 is built from 15 residues. Germline V gene data show CDR1 as ENHRY and CDR2 as SYGVKD. The ends were cut back, 3 bases at V and 0 bases at J, with 10 bases in the middle.

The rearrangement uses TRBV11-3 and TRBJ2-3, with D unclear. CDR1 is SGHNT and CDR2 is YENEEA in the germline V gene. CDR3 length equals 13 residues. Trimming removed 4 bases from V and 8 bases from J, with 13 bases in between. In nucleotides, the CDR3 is TGTGCCAGCAGCTCCCCGCTGGCTGGTACGCAGTATTTT. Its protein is CASSSPLAGTQYF.

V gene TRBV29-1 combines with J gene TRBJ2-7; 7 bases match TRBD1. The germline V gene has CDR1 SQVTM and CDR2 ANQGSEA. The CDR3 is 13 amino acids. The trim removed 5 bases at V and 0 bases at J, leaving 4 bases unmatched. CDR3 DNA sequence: TGCAGCGTTAGTCGACAGGGCTCCTACGAGCAGTACTTC. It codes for CSVSRQGSYEQYF.

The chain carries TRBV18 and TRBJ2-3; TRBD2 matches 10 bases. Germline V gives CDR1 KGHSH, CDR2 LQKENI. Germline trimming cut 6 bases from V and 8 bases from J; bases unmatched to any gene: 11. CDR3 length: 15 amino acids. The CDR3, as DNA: TGTGCCAGCTCTCCCCTAGCGGGGGCAACGGCTACGCAGTATTTT. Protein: CASSPLAGATATQYF. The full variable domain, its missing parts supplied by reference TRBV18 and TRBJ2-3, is NAGVMQNPRHLVRRRGQEARLRCSPMKGHSHVYWYRQLPEEGLKFMVYLQKENIIDESGMPKERFSAEFPKEGPSILRIQQVVRGDSAAYFCASSPLAGATATQYFGPGTRLTVL.

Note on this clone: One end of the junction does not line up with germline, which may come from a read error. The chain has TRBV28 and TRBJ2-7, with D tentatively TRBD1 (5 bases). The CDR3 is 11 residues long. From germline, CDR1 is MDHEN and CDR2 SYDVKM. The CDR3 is CAIAGSSEQYF. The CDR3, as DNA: TGTGCCATCGCAGGGTCCTCCGAGCAGTACTTC.

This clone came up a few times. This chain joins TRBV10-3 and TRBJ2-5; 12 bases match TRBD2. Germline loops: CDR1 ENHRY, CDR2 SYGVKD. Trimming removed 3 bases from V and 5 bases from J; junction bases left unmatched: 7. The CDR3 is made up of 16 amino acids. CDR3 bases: TGTGCCATCAGTGATCAACTAGCGGGGGGTGTGGAGACCCAGTACTTC. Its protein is CAISDQLAGGVETQYF.

The CDR3, as DNA: TGTGCCAGCAGCTTAGCAGGGACTGGGGCCAACGTCCTGACTTTC. It yields the protein CASSLAGTGANVLTF. The rearrangement links TRBV7-9 to TRBJ2-6, with D uncertain. With 0 bases removed from V and 2 bases from J, the gap between germline ends came to 5 bases. Per the germline V gene, CDR1 is SEHNR and CDR2 is FQNEAQ (reference sequence). This CDR3 contains 15 residues.